These T cell receptor beta chains were read from a single sample in a study of cytomegalovirus exposure and HLA in healthy donors. Method: immunoSEQ multiplex PCR; TCRdb's copy keeps in-frame clones and lacks some. The sample consists of about 130,000 clones, approximately 85% of them appearing once. The sequencing input was PBMCs. These receptor sequences come from a boy between 10 and 17 years old in good health and CMV-seronegative. Both conserved end residues are part of each CDR3. The D gene is left open where the match is weak. Expanded clones get a size class; other rows say once, few or many, or leave the size out.

d_gene	j_gene	v_gene	abundance	CDR3nt	CDR3aa
TRBD2	TRBJ2-7	TRBV29-1	-	TGCAGCGCGACTAGCGGGGTCTACGAGCAGTACTTC	CSATSGVYEQYF
-	TRBJ1-3	TRBV15	-	TGTGCCACCAGCAGGGACTGGGGAAACACCATATATTTT	CATSRDWGNTIYF
-	TRBJ1-1	TRBV25-1	-	TGTGCCAGCAACCGAGTGGGAGGGACTGAAGCTTTCTTT	CASNRVGGTEAFF
TRBD1	TRBJ2-7	TRBV4-3	-	TGCGCCAGCAGCTCGGACAGGGGTTTGAACGAGCAGTACTTC	CASSSDRGLNEQYF
-	TRBJ2-7	TRBV9	-	TGTGCCAGCAGCGTAGCTGCCGGGAGCTACGAGCAGTACTTC	CASSVAAGSYEQYF
TRBD2	TRBJ2-1	TRBV9	-	TGTGCCAGCAGCGCGGGACTAGCGGGGGGCAATGAGCAGTTCTTC	CASSAGLAGGNEQFF
TRBD1	TRBJ2-3	TRBV5-4	-	TGTGCCAGCAGCCCGGGACAGCCCACAGATACGCAGTATTTT	CASSPGQPTDTQYF
-	TRBJ1-2	TRBV5-6	many	TGTGCCAGCACCCCCGGCCGGGATGGCTACACCTTC	CASTPGRDGYTF
-	TRBJ2-7	TRBV19	-	TGTGCCAGTAGTATAAGAGTTTGGTTGGGAAACGGGAATTACGAGCAGTACTTC	CASSIRVWLGNGNYEQYF
TRBD2	TRBJ2-3	TRBV5-4	-	TGTGCCAGCAGCTCCGGGACTAGCGGTGGGTACACAGATACGCAGTATTTT	CASSSGTSGGYTDTQYF
-	TRBJ1-1	TRBV5-1	-	TGCGCCAGCAGCCCCGGACACGGTAAAGTAGGAAGTGAAGCTTTCTTT	CASSPGHGKVGSEAFF
-	TRBJ1-6	TRBV4-3	-	TGCGCCAGCAGCCAAGATTCCGATTCACCCCTCCACTTT	CASSQDSDSPLHF
-	TRBJ2-1	TRBV4-3	-	TGCGCCAGCAGCCCAGGAAATGGGGGGGCGGATGAGCAGTTCTTC	CASSPGNGGADEQFF
TRBD2	TRBJ2-1	TRBV29-1	-	TGCAGCGTTGTGGGGGGGAACCAGTTCTTC	CSVVGGNQFF
-	TRBJ1-1	TRBV15	-	TGTGCCACCAGCAGAGATCTGAGGTTCACTGAAGCTTTCTTT	CATSRDLRFTEAFF
TRBD1	TRBJ2-2	TRBV5-1	-	TGCGCCAGCAGCTTGGGCCAAGGGACAGCGAACACCGGGGAGCTGTTTTTT	CASSLGQGTANTGELFF
-	TRBJ1-3	TRBV6-5	-	TGTGCCAGCAGAACAGGGTCTGGAAACACCATATATTTT	CASRTGSGNTIYF
-	TRBJ2-1	TRBV19	-	TGTGCCAGTAGGAGGGTCAGCGACCCCAATGAGCAGTTCTTC	CASRRVSDPNEQFF
TRBD2	TRBJ2-3	TRBV4-1	-	TGCGCCAGCAGCCTCGGAAGCGTGCTAGCGGGGAGTCTGGATACGCAGTATTTT	CASSLGSVLAGSLDTQYF